The T cell receptor (beta chain) under discussion was sequenced for a study of blood T cell repertoires in COVID-19 (dated by TCRdb to the early 2020s). Notes on the research overall: Samples from collaborators originated in the United States, Italy and Spain and spanned both the acute and convalescent phases of COVID-19. Sample metadata almost always included a de-identified subject ID, COVID-19 status, age in years and sex. The repertoires were made available in a free public database intended to serve as a resource for research on the immune response to SARS-CoV-2. HLA class I and class II types, where available, came from metadata supplied by the sample provider rather than from assay-based typing. Samples were obtained from the ongoing ImmuneRACE study (first 160 participants) and from some 1,200 subjects provided by 6 global collaborators. The prospective study material was composed of cDNA or gDNA derived from T cells, B-cell-depleted T cells, or PBMCs. Deeply sampled blood TCRbeta repertoires from subjects exposed to, actively infected with, or recovered from COVID-19 were included in the dataset. What the research found in general, with its limitations: Clinical and demographic metadata were provided uncurated, with the amount varying by source and participant.

The immunoSEQ Assay, a bias-controlled multiplex PCR, was used to amplify TCRbeta CDR3 regions from genomic DNA. The study's processing was this. The number of nucleated cells in each sample was estimated by amplification of reference gene primers within the assay. To quantify the absolute abundance of each unique TCRbeta CDR3 rearrangement, sequence reads were collapsed and filtered. For each sample, productive Simpson clonality was calculated as the square root of Simpson's diversity index across productive rearrangements. The table comes from immuneACCESS by way of TCRdb, which keeps in-frame sequences with V and J called. Part of the clones is missing from these tables; in studies checked, under half for an unresolved V gene and the rest for unknown reasons. V and J calls and clone size are those listed in that table; D and trimming were worked out from the DNA. The sample includes approximately 390,000 clones, with over 75% observed a single time. The top ten clonotypes cover about 2.1% of the sample.

The germline V gene sets CDR1 to SNHLY and CDR2 to FYNNEI. From the cysteine through the phenylalanine, the CDR3 covers 14 amino acids. Just the 42-base CDR3 DNA is kept, in frame starting at base 1. V loses 0 bases, J loses 1 base, and the germline ends lie 7 bases apart. Participants in the prospective study were aged 18 to 89 years, lived in 20 to 30 United States geographic areas, and enrolled through a virtual design. Cohort assignment in the prospective study relied on participant-reported clinical history from a screening survey and a study questionnaire. Each participant in the prospective study had whole blood, serum and a nasopharyngeal or oropharyngeal swab collected by mobile phlebotomists. Prospective study participants could optionally give additional blood draws and questionnaires over an approximately two-month period. Prospective study blood samples were shipped either frozen or at room temperature before DNA extraction.

About this clone: The clone's antigen remains unknown. No base quality information exists; no much larger clone differs at one position.

The sequencing input was PBMCs or T cells enriched from blood (not recorded which). The receptor's source is a woman in her thirties or forties with acute COVID-19. The rearrangement combines TRBV2 with TRBJ2-7; no D segment can be confidently identified. The CDR3 protein sequence reads: CASSEAVASYEQYF. In nucleotide form, the sequence is TGTGCCAGCAGTGAAGCCGTGGCTTCCTACGAGCAGTACTTC. Full variable domain (CDR3 extended with the reference TRBV2 and TRBJ2-7 proteins): EPEVTQTPSHQVTQMGQEVILRCVPISNHLYFYWYRQILGQKVEFLVSFYNNEISEKSEIFDDQFSVERPDGSNFTLKIRSTKLEDSAMYFCASSEAVASYEQYFGPGTRLTVT.